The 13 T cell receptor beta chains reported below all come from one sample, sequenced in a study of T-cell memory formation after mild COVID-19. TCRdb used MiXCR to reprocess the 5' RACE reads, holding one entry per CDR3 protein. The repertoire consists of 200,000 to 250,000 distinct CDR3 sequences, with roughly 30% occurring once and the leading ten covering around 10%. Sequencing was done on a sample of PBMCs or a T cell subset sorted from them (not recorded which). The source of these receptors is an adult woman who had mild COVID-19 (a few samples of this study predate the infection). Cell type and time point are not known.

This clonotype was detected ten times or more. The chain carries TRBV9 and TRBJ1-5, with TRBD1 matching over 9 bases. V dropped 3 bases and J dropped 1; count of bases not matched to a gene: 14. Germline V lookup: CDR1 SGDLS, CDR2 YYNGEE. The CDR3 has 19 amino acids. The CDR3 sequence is CASSGQGDLRGLSNQPQHF. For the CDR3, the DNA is TGTGCCAGCAGCGGACAGGGGGATCTTAGAGGTTTGAGCAATCAGCCCCAGCATTTT.

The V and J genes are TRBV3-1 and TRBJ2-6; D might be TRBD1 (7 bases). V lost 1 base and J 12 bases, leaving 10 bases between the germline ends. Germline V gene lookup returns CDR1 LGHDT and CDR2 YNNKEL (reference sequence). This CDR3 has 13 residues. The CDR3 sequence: CASSQGQGGVLTF. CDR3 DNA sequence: TGTGCCAGCAGCCAAGGACAGGGAGGCGTCCTGACTTTC.

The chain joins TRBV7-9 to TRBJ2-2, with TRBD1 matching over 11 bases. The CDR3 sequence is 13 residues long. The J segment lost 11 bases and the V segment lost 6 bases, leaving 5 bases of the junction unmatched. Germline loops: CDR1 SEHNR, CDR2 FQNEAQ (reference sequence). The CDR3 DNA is TGTGCCAGCAGTTCGGACAGGGGGCGAGAGCTGTTTTTT. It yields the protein CASSSDRGRELFF.

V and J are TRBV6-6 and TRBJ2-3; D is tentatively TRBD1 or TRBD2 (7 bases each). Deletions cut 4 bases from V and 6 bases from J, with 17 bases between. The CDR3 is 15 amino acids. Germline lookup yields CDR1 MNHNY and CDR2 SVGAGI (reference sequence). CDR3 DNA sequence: TGTGCCAGCAGTTCCCCCACCCAGGGGGGGGATACGCAGTATTTT. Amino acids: CASSSPTQGGDTQYF.

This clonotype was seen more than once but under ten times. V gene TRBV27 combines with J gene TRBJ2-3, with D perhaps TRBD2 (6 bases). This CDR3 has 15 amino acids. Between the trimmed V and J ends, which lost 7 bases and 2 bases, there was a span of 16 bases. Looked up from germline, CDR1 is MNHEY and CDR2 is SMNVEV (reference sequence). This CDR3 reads CASTPFSGLTDTQYF. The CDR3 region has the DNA TGTGCCAGCACCCCATTTAGCGGCCTCACAGATACGCAGTATTTT.

The CDR3 DNA is TGTGCCAGCAGTTTAGCGCGGGGGACGGGCATGCTGTTTTTT. It encodes CASSLARGTGMLFF. This chain connects TRBV12-3 or TRBV12-4 to TRBJ2-2; 7 bases align to TRBD2. CDR3 length: 14 residues. V shed 0 bases, J shed 13 bases, and the junction held 8 bases outside the gene matches.

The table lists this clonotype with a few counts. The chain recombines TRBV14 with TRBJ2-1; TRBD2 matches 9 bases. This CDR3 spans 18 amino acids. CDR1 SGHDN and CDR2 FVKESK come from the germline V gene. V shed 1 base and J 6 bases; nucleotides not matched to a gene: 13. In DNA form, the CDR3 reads TGTGCCAGCAGCCAAGTTGCCAAGATTAGCGGGAGCATCAATGAGCAGTTCTTC. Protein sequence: CASSQVAKISGSINEQFF.

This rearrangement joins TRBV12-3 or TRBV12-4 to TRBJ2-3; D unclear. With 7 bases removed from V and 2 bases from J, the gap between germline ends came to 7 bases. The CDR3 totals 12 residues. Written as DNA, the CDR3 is TGTGCCAGCACCCGTGACACAGATACGCAGTATTTT. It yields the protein CASTRDTDTQYF.

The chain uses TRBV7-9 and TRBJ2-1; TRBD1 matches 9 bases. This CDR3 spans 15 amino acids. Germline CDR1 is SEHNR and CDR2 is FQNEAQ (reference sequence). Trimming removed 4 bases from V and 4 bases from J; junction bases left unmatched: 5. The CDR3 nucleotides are TGTGCCAGCAGCTCTAGACAGGGGGGATACAATGAGCAGTTCTTC. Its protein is CASSSRQGGYNEQFF.

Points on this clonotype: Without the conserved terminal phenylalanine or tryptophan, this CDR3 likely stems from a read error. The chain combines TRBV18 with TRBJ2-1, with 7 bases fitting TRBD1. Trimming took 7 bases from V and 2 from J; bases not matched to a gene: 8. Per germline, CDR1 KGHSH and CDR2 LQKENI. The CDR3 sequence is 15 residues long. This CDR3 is CASLNRGPTYNEQFL. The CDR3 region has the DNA TGTGCCAGCTTAAACAGGGGCCCCACCTACAATGAGCAGTTCTTA.

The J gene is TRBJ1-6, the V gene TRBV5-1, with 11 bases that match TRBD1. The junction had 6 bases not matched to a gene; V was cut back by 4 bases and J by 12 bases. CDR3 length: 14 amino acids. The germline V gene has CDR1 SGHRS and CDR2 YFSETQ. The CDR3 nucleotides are TGCGCCAGCAGCCCCGGACAGGGGGCTTTACCCCTCCACTTT. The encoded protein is CASSPGQGALPLHF.

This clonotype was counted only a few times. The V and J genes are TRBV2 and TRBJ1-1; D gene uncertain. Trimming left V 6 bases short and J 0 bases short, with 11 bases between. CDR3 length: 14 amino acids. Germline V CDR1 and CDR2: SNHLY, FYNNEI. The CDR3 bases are TGTGCCAGCAGCGCACAGAGATTGAACACTGAAGCTTTCTTT. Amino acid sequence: CASSAQRLNTEAFF.

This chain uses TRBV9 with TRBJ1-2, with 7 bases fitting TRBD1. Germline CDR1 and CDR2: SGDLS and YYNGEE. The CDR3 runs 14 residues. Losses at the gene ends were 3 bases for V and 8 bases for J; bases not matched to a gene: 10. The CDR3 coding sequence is TGTGCCAGCAGCGCTCAGGGGGTCCAGAGAGGCTACACCTTC. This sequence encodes CASSAQGVQRGYTF. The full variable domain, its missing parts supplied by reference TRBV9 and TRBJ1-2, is DSGVTQTPKHLITATGQRVTLRCSPRSGDLSVYWYQQSLDQGLQFLIQYYNGEERAKGNILERFSAQQFPDLHSELNLSSLELGDSALYFCASSAQGVQRGYTFGSGTRLTVV.